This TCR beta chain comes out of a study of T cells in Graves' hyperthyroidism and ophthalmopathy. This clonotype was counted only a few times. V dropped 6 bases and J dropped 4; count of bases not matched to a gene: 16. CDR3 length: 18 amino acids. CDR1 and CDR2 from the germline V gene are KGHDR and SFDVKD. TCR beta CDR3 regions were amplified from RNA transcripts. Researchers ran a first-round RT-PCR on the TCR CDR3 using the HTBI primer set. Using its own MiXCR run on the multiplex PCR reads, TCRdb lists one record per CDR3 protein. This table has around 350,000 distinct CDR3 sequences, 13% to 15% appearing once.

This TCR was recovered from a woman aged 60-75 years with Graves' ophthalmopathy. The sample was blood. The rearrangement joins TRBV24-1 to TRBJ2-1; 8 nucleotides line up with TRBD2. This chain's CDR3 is CATSPQGSGSNYYNEQFF. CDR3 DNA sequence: TGTGCCACCAGTCCACAGGGAAGCGGGAGTAATTATTACAATGAGCAGTTCTTC.